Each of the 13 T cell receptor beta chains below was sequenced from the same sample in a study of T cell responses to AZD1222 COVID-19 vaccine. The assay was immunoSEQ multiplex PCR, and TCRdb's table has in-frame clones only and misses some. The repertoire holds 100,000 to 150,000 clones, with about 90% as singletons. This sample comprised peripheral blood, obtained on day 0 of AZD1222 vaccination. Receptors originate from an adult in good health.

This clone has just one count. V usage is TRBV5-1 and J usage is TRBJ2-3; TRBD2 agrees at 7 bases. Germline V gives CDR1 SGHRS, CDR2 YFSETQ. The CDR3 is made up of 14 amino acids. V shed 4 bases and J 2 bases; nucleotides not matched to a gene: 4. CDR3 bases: TGCGCCAGCAGCGTTAGCGGGTTCACAGATACGCAGTATTTT. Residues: CASSVSGFTDTQYF.

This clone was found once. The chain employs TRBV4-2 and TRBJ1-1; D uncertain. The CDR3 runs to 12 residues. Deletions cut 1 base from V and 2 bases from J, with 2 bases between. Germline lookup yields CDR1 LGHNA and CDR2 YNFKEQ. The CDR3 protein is CASSQVNTEAFF. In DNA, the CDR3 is TGTGCCAGCAGCCAAGTTAACACTGAAGCTTTCTTT.

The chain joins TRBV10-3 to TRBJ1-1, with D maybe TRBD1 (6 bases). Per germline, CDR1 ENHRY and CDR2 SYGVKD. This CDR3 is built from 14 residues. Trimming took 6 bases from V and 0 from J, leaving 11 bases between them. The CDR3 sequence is CAISPGQMNTEAFF. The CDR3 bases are TGTGCCATCAGCCCAGGACAGATGAACACTGAAGCTTTCTTT.

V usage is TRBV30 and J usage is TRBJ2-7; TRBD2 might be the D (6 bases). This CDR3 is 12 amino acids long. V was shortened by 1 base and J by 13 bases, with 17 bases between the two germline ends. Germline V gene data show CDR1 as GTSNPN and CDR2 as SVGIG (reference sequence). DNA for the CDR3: TGTGCCTGGAGTGGGGGGGAACCCCAGGCCTACTTC. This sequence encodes CAWSGGEPQAYF.

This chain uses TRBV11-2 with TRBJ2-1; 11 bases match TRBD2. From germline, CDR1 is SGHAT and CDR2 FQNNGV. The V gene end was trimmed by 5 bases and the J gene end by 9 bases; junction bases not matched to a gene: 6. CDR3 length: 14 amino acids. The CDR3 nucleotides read TGTGCCAGCAGCCTAGCGGGAGGCCGGGGTGAGCAGTTCTTC. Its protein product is CASSLAGGRGEQFF.

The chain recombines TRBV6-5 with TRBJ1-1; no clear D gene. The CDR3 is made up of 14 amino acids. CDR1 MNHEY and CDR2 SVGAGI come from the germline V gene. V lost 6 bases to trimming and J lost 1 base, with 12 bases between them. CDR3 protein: CASRQWTENTEAFF. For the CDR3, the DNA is TGTGCCAGCAGGCAATGGACGGAGAACACTGAAGCTTTCTTT.

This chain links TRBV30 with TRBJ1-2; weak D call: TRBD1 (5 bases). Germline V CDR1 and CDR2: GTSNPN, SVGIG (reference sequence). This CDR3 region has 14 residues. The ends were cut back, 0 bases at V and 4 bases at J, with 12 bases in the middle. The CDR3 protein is CAWSVGAQGYGYTF. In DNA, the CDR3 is TGTGCCTGGAGTGTAGGGGCGCAGGGCTATGGCTACACCTTC.

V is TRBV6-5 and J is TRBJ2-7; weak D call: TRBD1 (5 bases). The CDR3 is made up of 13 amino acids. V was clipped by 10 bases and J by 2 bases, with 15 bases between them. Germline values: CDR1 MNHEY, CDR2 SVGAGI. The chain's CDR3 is CAILSRDTYEQYF. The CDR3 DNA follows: TGTGCCATCCTCTCCAGGGATACCTACGAGCAGTACTTC.

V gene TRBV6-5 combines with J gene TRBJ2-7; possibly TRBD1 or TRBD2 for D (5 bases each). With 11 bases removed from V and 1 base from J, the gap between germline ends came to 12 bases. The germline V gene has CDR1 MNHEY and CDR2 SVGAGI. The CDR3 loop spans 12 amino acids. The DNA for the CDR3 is TGTGCCCACCGGGACGGATCCTACGAGCAGTACTTC. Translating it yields CAHRDGSYEQYF.

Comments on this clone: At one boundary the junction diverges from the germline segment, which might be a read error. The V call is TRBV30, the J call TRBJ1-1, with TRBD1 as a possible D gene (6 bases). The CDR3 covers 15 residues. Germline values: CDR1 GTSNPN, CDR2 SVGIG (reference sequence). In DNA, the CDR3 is TGTGCCGGGAGGAGCGCCGGGGGCTGGTACACTGAAGCTTTCTTT. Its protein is CAGRSAGGWYTEAFF.

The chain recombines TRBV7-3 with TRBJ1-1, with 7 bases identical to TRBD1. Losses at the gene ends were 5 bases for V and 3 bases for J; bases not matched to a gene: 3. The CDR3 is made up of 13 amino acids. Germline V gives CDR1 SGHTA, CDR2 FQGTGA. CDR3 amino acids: CASSKDRDTEAFF. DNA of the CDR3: TGTGCCAGCAGCAAAGACAGGGACACTGAAGCTTTCTTT. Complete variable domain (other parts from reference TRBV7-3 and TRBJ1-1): GAGVSQTPSNKVTEKGKYVELRCDPISGHTALYWYRQSLGQGPEFLIYFQGTGAADDSGLPNDRFFAVRPEGSVSTLKIQRTERGDSAVYLCASSKDRDTEAFFGQGTRLTVV.

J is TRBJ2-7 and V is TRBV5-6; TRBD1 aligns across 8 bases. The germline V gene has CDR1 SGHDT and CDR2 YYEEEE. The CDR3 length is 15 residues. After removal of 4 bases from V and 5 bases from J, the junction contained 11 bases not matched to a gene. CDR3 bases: TGTGCCAGCAGCCACTCGCGGACAGGGAGAAACGAGCAGTACTTC. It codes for CASSHSRTGRNEQYF.

The chain's CDR3 is CASSLVTGEAFF. In DNA form, the CDR3 reads TGTGCCAGCAGTTTAGTAACAGGTGAAGCTTTCTTT. The chain carries TRBV12-3 or TRBV12-4 and TRBJ1-1, with D possibly TRBD1 on 5 matching bases. This CDR3 has 12 residues. Trimming removed 1 base at V and 7 bases at J, with 7 bases between.